The next 22 T cell receptor beta chains were all read from a single sample in a study of vaccination and CD4 T cells after COVID-19. These receptors' targets are unknown. With the Oncomine TCR Beta short-read assay, DNA from cultured CD4+ T cells was sequenced. TCRdb passed the PCR reads through MiXCR, listing each CDR3 protein once. The sample records about 22,000 distinct CDR3 sequences, approximately 67% being singletons. Documented treatment: roughly 10-day PBMC culture with coronavirus spike peptide pools or control peptides (ViraFEST assay). This specimen consisted of CD4+ T cells from blood, cultured in vitro, obtained before SARS-CoV-2 vaccination. The origin of the receptors is a human donor who received a COVID-19 vaccine.

The chain employs TRBV19 and TRBJ1-5; TRBD1 aligns across 9 bases. Germline-derived CDR1 and CDR2 are LNHDA and SQIVND (reference sequence). This CDR3 comprises 17 residues. V was pared by 5 bases and J by 0 bases, with 8 bases of the junction left unmatched. The CDR3 loop is CASSRTGGANSNQPQHF. The CDR3 nucleotides read TGTGCCAGTAGTCGCACAGGGGGCGCAAATAGCAATCAGCCCCAGCATTTT.

The rearrangement joins TRBV12-3 or TRBV12-4 to TRBJ2-5; 9 bases fit TRBD2. Trimming removed 1 base from V and 3 bases from J; junction bases left unmatched: 9. The CDR3 is made up of 17 amino acids. The CDR3 DNA sequence: TGTGCCAGCAGTTTAGGTCTAGCGGGGACGAAGGAAGAGACCCAGTACTTC. Translating it yields CASSLGLAGTKEETQYF.

The chain combines TRBV12-3 or TRBV12-4 with TRBJ1-3; TRBD1 aligns across 9 bases. This CDR3 spans 15 amino acids. V lost 6 bases to trimming and J lost 2 bases; unmatched junction nucleotides: 5. DNA of the CDR3: TGTGCCAGCAGACTTACAGGGGGCCCTGGAAACACCATATATTTT. Protein sequence: CASRLTGGPGNTIYF.

The V gene is TRBV7-2, the J gene TRBJ1-3; TRBD1 matches 11 bases. The germline V gene has CDR1 SGHTA and CDR2 FQGNSA. This CDR3 has 16 residues. The junction had 9 bases not matched to a gene; V was cut back by 5 bases and J by 6 bases. CDR3 residues: CASSLRGTGGLNTIYF. The CDR3 bases are TGTGCCAGCAGCCTACGAGGGACAGGGGGACTAAACACCATATATTTT.

The chain uses TRBV15 and TRBJ2-1, with TRBD2 matching 7 bases. This CDR3 region has 15 residues. CDR1 and CDR2 from the germline V gene are LNHNV and YYDKDF (reference sequence). The trim removed 0 bases at V and 7 bases at J, leaving 6 bases unmatched. CDR3 loop: CATSRDNGGGNEQFF. For the CDR3, the DNA is TGTGCCACCAGCAGAGATAACGGGGGAGGGAATGAGCAGTTCTTC.

This clonotype was found a few times. The rearrangement uses TRBV6-5 and TRBJ1-2; possibly TRBD1 for D (5 bases). Germline V gene lookup returns CDR1 MNHEY and CDR2 SVGAGI. Trimming stripped 4 bases from V and 2 bases from J, with 14 bases between. The CDR3 contains 15 residues. The CDR3 DNA reads TGTGCCAGCAGTTCAGTGAACAGGTGGAACTATGGCTACACCTTC. Protein product: CASSSVNRWNYGYTF.

This clonotype is judged medium-sized. The gene calls are TRBV6-1 and TRBJ2-5, with TRBD2 matching over 9 bases. The CDR3 has 15 amino acids. Trimming at V came to 8 bases and at J to 1 base, leaving 8 bases not matched to a gene. Looked up from germline, CDR1 is MNHNS and CDR2 is SASEGT. CDR3: CASGRERGAQETQYF. The CDR3 DNA reads as TGTGCCAGCGGACGAGAGCGGGGGGCCCAAGAGACCCAGTACTTC.

This clonotype was recorded only once. The chain carries TRBV3-1 and TRBJ2-6; D gene unclear. The length of the CDR3 is 15 residues. In germline, CDR1 is LGHDT, CDR2 YNNKEL (reference sequence). Trimming shortened V by 4 bases and J by 4 bases, and 11 bases separated the two germline ends. CDR3 sequence: CASSLSGSGANVLTF. CDR3 in DNA: TGTGCCAGCAGCCTCTCTGGCTCAGGGGCCAACGTCCTGACTTTC.

The chain employs TRBV19 and TRBJ2-7; D not resolved. The CDR3 has 12 residues. CDR1 and CDR2 (germline): LNHDA, SQIVND (reference sequence). With 6 bases removed from V and 1 base from J, the gap between germline ends came to 7 bases. Here the CDR3 reads CASRGASYEQYF. The CDR3 DNA sequence: TGTGCCAGTAGGGGTGCGTCCTACGAGCAGTACTTC. The whole variable domain, remainder taken from reference TRBV19 and TRBJ2-7, is DGGITQSPKYLFRKEGQNVTLSCEQNLNHDAMYWYRQDPGQGLRLIYYSQIVNDFQKGDIAEGYSVSREKKESFPLTVTSAQKNPTAFYLCASRGASYEQYFGPGTRLTVT.

The genes are TRBV6-1 and TRBJ2-5; 8 bases are a match to TRBD2. The V and J ends lost 4 bases and 4 bases, in that order; junction bases with no gene match: 11. Germline V gives CDR1 MNHNS, CDR2 SASEGT. This CDR3 has 16 residues. In DNA, the CDR3 is TGTGCCAGCAGTGTTTTAGCGGGGCCCTCTTCAGAGACCCAGTACTTC. It is translated as CASSVLAGPSSETQYF.

In this sample, this clonotype turned up once. The V and J genes are TRBV18 and TRBJ2-5; TRBD1 matches at 8 bases. V shed 4 bases, J shed 2 bases, and the junction held 3 bases outside the gene matches. Germline V lookup: CDR1 KGHSH, CDR2 LQKENI. The CDR3 spans 14 residues. CDR3 DNA: TGTGCCAGCTCACTTCAGGGGGCGCAAGAGACCCAGTACTTC. It specifies CASSLQGAQETQYF.

This clonotype was counted between two and nine times. The chain carries TRBV20-1 and TRBJ2-2; D might be TRBD1 or TRBD2, each matching 6 bases. The CDR3 totals 14 residues. Germline CDR1 reads DFQATT; CDR2 reads SNEGSKA (reference sequence). V was trimmed by 5 bases and J by 4 bases, leaving 14 bases between them. The CDR3 spells CSAPRGGGTGELFF. In DNA form, the CDR3 reads TGCAGTGCTCCCAGGGGAGGTGGCACCGGGGAGCTGTTTTTT.

The gene calls are TRBV15 and TRBJ1-5; no firm D call. Germline V gene data show CDR1 as LNHNV and CDR2 as YYDKDF (reference sequence). Trimming left V 0 bases short and J 4 bases short, with 10 bases between. The CDR3 is 15 residues long. CDR3 DNA: TGTGCCACCAGCAGAGATCGTCGTCGGAATCAGCCCCAGCATTTT. Translated, it gives CATSRDRRRNQPQHF.

The chain couples TRBV19 to TRBJ1-1; a weak D match, TRBD1 (6 bases). The CDR3 loop spans 15 amino acids. Per germline, CDR1 LNHDA and CDR2 SQIVND (reference sequence). Trimming shortened V by 6 bases and J by 3 bases, and 17 bases separated the two germline ends. CDR3 sequence reads: CASRQLTGWDTEAFF. The CDR3 DNA sequence: TGTGCCAGTAGACAACTGACAGGTTGGGACACTGAAGCTTTCTTT.

The rearrangement uses TRBV7-8 and TRBJ1-5; D unclear. The CDR3 has 14 residues. The V and J ends lost 1 base and 3 bases respectively, with 7 bases between them. CDR1 SGHVS and CDR2 FQNEAQ come from the germline V gene. The CDR3 region has the DNA TGTGCCAGCAGCTTAGAGTACTACAATCAGCCCCAGCATTTT. As protein: CASSLEYYNQPQHF.

The rearrangement uses TRBV30 and TRBJ2-3; 10 bases match TRBD2. With 3 bases clipped from V and 3 bases from J, the junction kept 12 bases outside the gene matches. The CDR3 runs to 17 residues. Per the germline V gene, CDR1 is GTSNPN and CDR2 is SVGIG (reference sequence). Here the CDR3 reads CAWRSGGAPLLTDTQYF. CDR3 coding DNA: TGTGCCTGGAGGAGCGGGGGGGCACCTTTGCTAACAGATACGCAGTATTTT. Full variable domain (remainder filled in from reference TRBV30 and TRBJ2-3): SQTIHQWPATLVQPVGSPLSLECTVEGTSNPNLYWYRQAAGRGLQLLFYSVGIGQISSEVPQNLSASRPQDRQFILSSKKLLLSDSGFYLCAWRSGGAPLLTDTQYFGPGTRLTVL.

This rearrangement joins TRBV30 to TRBJ1-2; D gene ambiguous. Trimming pared 4 bases from V and 0 bases from J, leaving 12 bases between. CDR1 and CDR2 from the germline V gene are GTSNPN and SVGIG (reference sequence). The CDR3 runs 14 residues. CDR3 nucleotide sequence: TGTGCCTGGACCCCGGGCCTACCTAACTATGGCTACACCTTC. This gives the protein CAWTPGLPNYGYTF.

The chain couples TRBV30 to TRBJ2-5; 10 bases map to TRBD1. The junction had 14 bases not matched to a gene; V was cut back by 0 bases and J by 4 bases. This CDR3 comprises 18 residues. Germline lookup yields CDR1 GTSNPN and CDR2 SVGIG (reference sequence). CDR3 sequence (DNA): TGTGCCTGGAGTGTAAGACTCCTCCGGACAGGGGGAAGAGAGACCCAGTACTTC. It encodes CAWSVRLLRTGGRETQYF.

The chain has TRBV19 and TRBJ1-5; perhaps TRBD1 as D (6 bases). V shed 3 bases and J shed 8 bases, with 11 bases lying between them. Per germline, CDR1 LNHDA and CDR2 SQIVND (reference sequence). The CDR3 is 13 residues long. CDR3: CASSIDRLKPQHF. The DNA for the CDR3 is TGTGCCAGTAGTATTGACAGGTTAAAGCCCCAGCATTTT. The full variable domain, in which reference TRBV19 and TRBJ1-5 provide the parts outside the CDR3, is DGGITQSPKYLFRKEGQNVTLSCEQNLNHDAMYWYRQDPGQGLRLIYYSQIVNDFQKGDIAEGYSVSREKKESFPLTVTSAQKNPTAFYLCASSIDRLKPQHFGDGTRLSIL.

This clonotype occurred a few times. The genes are TRBV7-2 and TRBJ2-2; 8 bases are shared with TRBD1. V shed 4 bases, J shed 4 bases, and the junction held 8 bases outside the gene matches. The CDR3 runs 16 residues. Germline loops: CDR1 SGHTA, CDR2 FQGNSA. Here the CDR3 DNA reads TGTGCCAGCAGCTATACAGGGGGAATGGTCACCGGGGAGCTGTTTTTT. Residues: CASSYTGGMVTGELFF.

The rearrangement links TRBV7-9 to TRBJ2-7, with D perhaps being TRBD1 or TRBD2 (5 bases each). The germline gives CDR1 SEHNR, CDR2 FQNEAQ (reference sequence). V lost 3 bases and J 6 bases, leaving 15 bases between the germline ends. The CDR3 contains 14 residues. Here the CDR3 DNA reads TGTGCCAGCAGCTTGTATGGGGCAGGGAGCGAGCAGTACTTC. Translated: CASSLYGAGSEQYF.

The chain combines TRBV12-3 or TRBV12-4 with TRBJ1-3; D gene uncertain. The CDR3 loop spans 13 amino acids. V lost 8 bases, J lost 2 bases, and 10 bases lay in between. The DNA for the CDR3 is TGTGCCAGCCTGAGATCAGCTGGAAACACCATATATTTT. This sequence encodes CASLRSAGNTIYF.